The 29 T cell receptor beta chains below all came from one sample that was sequenced in a study of blood T cell repertoires in COVID-19. Libraries were prepared by immunoSEQ multiplex PCR; TCRdb keeps only in-frame clonotypes and omits some of them. Of 85,000 to 95,000 clones listed, 70% to 85% are singletons. What was sequenced was peripheral blood. The source is a man in his 70s with acute or convalescent COVID-19.

The J gene is TRBJ2-7, the V gene TRBV5-1, with 9 bases aligning to TRBD1. From germline, CDR1 is SGHRS and CDR2 YFSETQ. CDR3 length equals 15 residues. With V trimmed by 6 bases and J by 7 bases, 14 bases remained unmatched. CDR3 loop: CASTDPRDRAGEQYF. CDR3 bases: TGCGCCAGCACCGACCCCCGGGACAGGGCGGGGGAGCAGTACTTC.

In its sample, this clone was seen a few times. V is TRBV6-1 and J is TRBJ1-5; a possible D gene is TRBD1 (6 bases). CDR1 is MNHNS, CDR2 SASEGT, per germline. This CDR3 has 19 amino acids. Trimming cost V 0 bases and J 4 bases, with 22 bases left between them. As DNA, the CDR3 is TGTGCCAGCAGTGAAGCAGGTCAGAGGGGCGGGGGCTTAAATCAGCCCCAGCATTTT. Its translation is CASSEAGQRGGGLNQPQHF.

The sample holds a few counts of this clone. This chain uses TRBV6-6 with TRBJ2-2, with D possibly TRBD2 on 7 matching bases. The CDR3 is made up of 15 amino acids. Germline V gives CDR1 MNHNY, CDR2 SVGAGI (reference sequence). The germline V and J ends were trimmed by 10 bases and 0 bases, with 15 bases remaining between them. The CDR3: CATEGGTSNTGELFF. CDR3 nucleotides: TGTGCCACCGAGGGGGGGACATCGAACACCGGGGAGCTGTTTTTT.

The chain couples TRBV9 to TRBJ1-4, with a tentative D call TRBD1 (6 bases). This CDR3 region has 17 residues. Germline CDR1 reads SGDLS; CDR2 reads YYNGEE. Trimming cost V 4 bases and J 5 bases, with 21 bases left between them. The CDR3 reads CASSFTGTQSLNEKLFF. The CDR3 coding sequence is TGTGCCAGCAGCTTTACCGGGACACAGAGCCTCAATGAAAAACTGTTTTTT.

V and J are TRBV24-1 and TRBJ2-1; a weak D match, TRBD1 (6 bases). The length of the CDR3 is 13 residues. V was clipped by 3 bases and J by 5 bases, with 7 bases between them. Germline CDR1 reads KGHDR; CDR2 reads SFDVKD. The CDR3 here is CATSDAGDNEQFF. CDR3 nucleotides: TGTGCCACCAGTGATGCAGGGGACAATGAGCAGTTCTTC.

The chain employs TRBV11-3 and TRBJ1-6; 7 bases align to TRBD1. Germline-derived CDR1 and CDR2 are SGHNT and YENEEA. V was clipped by 3 bases and J by 7 bases; unmatched bases: 3. This CDR3 contains 14 residues. CDR3 sequence reads: CASSLGQMNSPLHF. In nucleotides, the CDR3 is TGTGCCAGCAGCTTGGGACAGATGAATTCACCCCTCCACTTT.

The chain uses TRBV24-1 and TRBJ2-5; perhaps TRBD2 as D (5 bases). V dropped 0 bases and J dropped 4 bases, with 5 bases sitting between them. This CDR3 is 13 amino acids long. Germline assignment: CDR1 KGHDR and CDR2 SFDVKD. CDR3 amino acids: CATSDLAGETQYF. The CDR3 DNA is TGTGCCACCAGTGATTTGGCGGGAGAGACCCAGTACTTC.

The chain combines TRBV9 with TRBJ2-3; TRBD2 might be the D (5 bases). V gave up 1 base and J gave up 0 bases, with 15 bases separating them. The length of the CDR3 is 17 residues. Germline V gene lookup returns CDR1 SGDLS and CDR2 YYNGEE. The chain's CDR3 is CASSVFHGRTSTDTQYF. CDR3 bases: TGTGCCAGCAGCGTATTTCACGGGCGGACTAGCACAGATACGCAGTATTTT.

By share, this clone counts as large. V gene TRBV28 combines with J gene TRBJ2-1; D perhaps matches TRBD1 (6 bases). Looked up from germline, CDR1 is MDHEN and CDR2 is SYDVKM. V was shortened by 5 bases and J by 4 bases, with 12 bases between the two germline ends. This CDR3 comprises 14 residues. CDR3 loop: CASSPGTPYNEQFF. DNA of the CDR3: TGTGCCAGCAGTCCCGGGACACCATACAATGAGCAGTTCTTC.

The chain employs TRBV5-5 and TRBJ1-2, with 10 positions matching TRBD1. This CDR3 region has 18 residues. The germline V gene has CDR1 SGHKS and CDR2 YYEKEE (reference sequence). After removal of 4 bases from V and 4 bases from J, the junction contained 16 bases not matched to a gene. The CDR3 sequence: CASSHPPGQGLSGYGYTF. The CDR3 region has the DNA TGTGCCAGCAGCCACCCCCCGGGACAGGGGCTATCGGGCTATGGCTACACCTTC.

This clone came up a few times. This chain joins TRBV5-1 and TRBJ2-4, with 7 bases identical to TRBD1. CDR3 size: 17 residues. The V gene end was trimmed by 6 bases and the J gene end by 7 bases; junction bases not matched to a gene: 19. Germline CDR1 is SGHRS and CDR2 is YFSETQ. CDR3 DNA: TGCGCCAGCAATCCCGGGACAGCACGACTTGGGTACAACATTCAGTACTTC. Translated: CASNPGTARLGYNIQYF.

This clone was observed a few times. The chain couples TRBV10-3 to TRBJ1-2; D gene ambiguous. V lost 3 bases, J lost 6 bases, and 17 bases lay in between. The CDR3 runs to 15 residues. Germline V gene lookup returns CDR1 ENHRY and CDR2 SYGVKD. CDR3 DNA: TGTGCCATCAGTGATGTCCGGGAGTCTCCTGATGGCTACACCTTC. Amino acid sequence: CAISDVRESPDGYTF.

The chain combines TRBV5-1 with TRBJ2-5; 9 bases match TRBD2. CDR3 length equals 14 residues. Germline V lookup: CDR1 SGHRS, CDR2 YFSETQ. V gave up 7 bases and J gave up 0 bases; unmatched junction bases: 4. CDR3 sequence: CASDQRGDQETQYF. The CDR3 nucleotides are TGCGCCAGCGACCAGCGGGGGGACCAAGAGACCCAGTACTTC.

In this sample, this clone turned up once. V and J are TRBV27 and TRBJ2-1; 7 positions agree with TRBD2. The V gene end was trimmed by 4 bases and the J gene end by 0 bases; junction bases not matched to a gene: 3. The CDR3 has 15 amino acids. In germline, CDR1 is MNHEY, CDR2 SMNVEV (reference sequence). CDR3 loop: CASSSGGSSYNEQFF. The CDR3 region has the DNA TGTGCCAGCAGTTCGGGCGGGAGCTCCTACAATGAGCAGTTCTTC.

The rearrangement joins TRBV4-1 to TRBJ2-3; a weak D match, TRBD2 (5 bases). The CDR3 extends over 12 amino acids. CDR1 and CDR2 from the germline V gene are MGHRA and YSYEKL. V was shortened by 5 bases and J by 4 bases, with 7 bases between the two germline ends. The CDR3 is CASSGLSDTQYF. The CDR3 DNA sequence: TGCGCCAGCAGCGGACTCTCAGATACGCAGTATTTT.

The V call is TRBV21-1, the J call TRBJ2-1; the table names TRBD2, a call not compared with the DNA. TRBV21-1 is a recognized pseudogene. This CDR3 contains 19 residues. The CDR3 nucleotides are TGTGCCAGCAGCAAAGCGCTGAGCGGGAGTAGGGACTCCTACAATGAGCAGTTCTTC. The encoded protein is CASSKALSGSRDSYNEQFF.

The sample holds a few counts of this clone. The CDR3 loop reads CASRGGATLANYGYTF. In DNA form, the CDR3 reads TGTGCCAGCAGAGGGGGGGCAACGTTAGCAAACTATGGCTACACCTTC. V is TRBV28 and J is TRBJ1-2; D is perhaps TRBD1 (6 bases). The germline CDR1 and CDR2 sequences are MDHEN and SYDVKM. Trimming cost V 6 bases and J 2 bases, with 19 bases left between them. This CDR3 has 16 residues.

The V gene is TRBV30, the J gene TRBJ1-1; perhaps TRBD1 as D (6 bases). Trimming stripped 3 bases from V and 1 base from J, with 12 bases between. The CDR3 is 14 residues long. Looked up from germline, CDR1 is GTSNPN and CDR2 is SVGIG (reference sequence). DNA for the CDR3: TGTGCCTGGAGACGGGACACCGGGAACACTGAAGCTTTCTTT. Translating gives CAWRRDTGNTEAFF.

The rearrangement joins TRBV10-3 to TRBJ1-1; TRBD1 matches at 9 bases. This CDR3 region has 16 residues. Germline trimming cut 7 bases from V and 1 base from J; bases unmatched to any gene: 10. Germline CDR1 reads ENHRY; CDR2 reads SYGVKD. CDR3 in DNA: TGTGCCATCAAGTCGTTTAGGACAGGGGAGAACACTGAAGCTTTCTTT. This encodes CAIKSFRTGENTEAFF.

This clone was seen a single time. V and J are TRBV28 and TRBJ2-5, with D possibly matching TRBD1 (7 bases). The germline V gene encodes CDR1 MDHEN and CDR2 SYDVKM. This CDR3 has 16 amino acids. V lost 3 bases and J 5 bases, leaving 19 bases between the germline ends. The CDR3, as DNA: TGTGCCAGCAGTTTCTACCCCCCCAGGGGGGTCGAGACCCAGTACTTC. It yields the protein CASSFYPPRGVETQYF.

The sample holds a few counts of this clone. V gene TRBV2 combines with J gene TRBJ2-1; possibly TRBD1 for D (7 bases). Germline V gene lookup returns CDR1 SNHLY and CDR2 FYNNEI. The CDR3 has 13 residues. Trimming left V 6 bases short and J 3 bases short, with 9 bases between. The CDR3 sequence is CASRRDSYNEQFF. DNA of the CDR3: TGTGCCAGCAGGCGGGACAGCTACAATGAGCAGTTCTTC.

This clone was found a few times. This chain links TRBV5-1 with TRBJ2-1; weak D call: TRBD2 (5 bases). V gave up 4 bases and J gave up 1 base, with 12 bases separating them. The CDR3 runs 15 residues. CDR1 and CDR2 from the germline V gene are SGHRS and YFSETQ. This chain's CDR3 is CASSIDPGSYNEQFF. CDR3 nucleotides: TGCGCCAGCAGCATAGACCCGGGGTCCTACAATGAGCAGTTCTTC.

The rearrangement links TRBV5-8 to TRBJ2-3; 10 bases match TRBD2. The CDR3 is made up of 15 amino acids. J lost 2 bases, V lost 3 bases, and 3 bases had no gene match. Germline V gives CDR1 SGHTS, CDR2 YDEGEE. DNA of the CDR3: TGTGCCAGCAGCTATAGCGGGGGGATCACAGATACGCAGTATTTT. Translation: CASSYSGGITDTQYF.

The chain has TRBV7-2 and TRBJ2-3, with 7 bases matching TRBD1. Per germline, CDR1 SGHTA and CDR2 FQGNSA. The J segment lost 0 bases and the V segment lost 5 bases, leaving 5 bases of the junction unmatched. The CDR3 is 15 amino acids. The CDR3 sequence: CASSVGTVSTDTQYF. For the CDR3, the DNA is TGTGCCAGCAGCGTCGGGACAGTTAGCACAGATACGCAGTATTTT.

In its sample, this clone was seen once. The genes are TRBV6-1 and TRBJ2-4, with TRBD1 identical over 7 bases. Germline lookup yields CDR1 MNHNS and CDR2 SASEGT. Unmatched junction bases numbered 11, after V lost 3 bases and J lost 9 bases. The CDR3 is 15 residues long. The CDR3 nucleotides read TGTGCCAGCAGTGATGATGTGGCAGGGGGTCGCATTCAGTACTTC. Translated: CASSDDVAGGRIQYF.

This clone was observed once. The chain carries TRBV6-5 and TRBJ1-2; D is uncertain. V was pared by 7 bases and J by 3 bases, with 12 bases between. Germline V gene lookup returns CDR1 MNHEY and CDR2 SVGAGI. CDR3 size: 13 residues. The CDR3 here is CASMYGVDYGYTF. The CDR3, as DNA: TGTGCCAGCATGTACGGGGTCGACTATGGCTACACCTTC.

The gene calls are TRBV2 and TRBJ1-1; D is unclear. Trimming shortened V by 7 bases and J by 4 bases, and 19 bases separated the two germline ends. Germline CDR1 SNHLY, CDR2 FYNNEI. This CDR3 is 15 amino acids long. The CDR3 bases are TGTGCCAGCATATATGAGGGTAAGGGTGGCACTGAAGCTTTCTTT. This encodes CASIYEGKGGTEAFF.

The gene calls are TRBV20-1 and TRBJ1-1; D unresolved. There are 11 residues in the CDR3. Between the trimmed V and J ends, which lost 6 bases and 5 bases, there was a span of 10 bases. Germline values: CDR1 DFQATT, CDR2 SNEGSKA (reference sequence). The CDR3 DNA reads as TGCAGTGCCCGCTTGACTACTGAAGCTTTCTTT. Translation: CSARLTTEAFF.

The chain links TRBV9 to TRBJ1-6; possible D gene TRBD1, 5 bases. Germline values: CDR1 SGDLS, CDR2 YYNGEE. The CDR3 spans 15 residues. Trimming stripped 4 bases from V and 7 bases from J, with 15 bases between. This CDR3 reads CASSPEGRPNSPLHF. CDR3 coding DNA: TGTGCCAGCAGCCCGGAGGGGCGTCCCAATTCACCCCTCCACTTT.